The clone carrying this T cell receptor (beta chain) occurred many times. Its target is not known. Coverage ceases 3 residues before the CDR3 finishes, and the germline J gene fills in the end. Heparinized whole blood, about 5 to 8.5 ml, came from each donor. Equal genomic DNA amounts from CVID and control samples were sequenced. TCRdb's table, derived via immunoSEQ multiplex PCR, lists solely in-frame clones and lacks some. Sampling found approximately 40,000 clones, none seen once. The data are from a study of T cell clonality in common variable immunodeficiency. Study-wide points: In common variable immunodeficiency, TCR beta chains reportedly carried fewer deletions and N-nucleotide insertions. CVID subjects shared fewer TCRbeta clones than healthy controls did.

There are 13 residues in the CDR3. Germline-derived CDR1 and CDR2 are MDHEN and SYDVKM. V was cut by 3 bases and J by 7 bases, with 10 bases left in between. The V and J genes are TRBV28 and TRBJ1-5; D possibly corresponds to TRBD1 (5 bases). The sequence derives from a person aged 18 to 69 in good health. Sequenced sample: peripheral blood mononuclear cells. The CDR3 DNA, read in part, is TGTGCCAGCAGTTTGGGGGGACGGCAGCCC. Protein: CASSLGGRQP. The entire CDR3 reads CASSLGGRQPQHF.